The T cell receptor beta chain under discussion was sequenced for a study of T-cell memory formation after mild COVID-19. Study information: Each donor largely had its own TCR clusters.

This clonotype was detected a few times. With 1 base clipped from V and 3 bases from J, the junction kept 8 bases outside the gene matches. The CDR3 length is 16 residues. In germline, CDR1 is MGHRA, CDR2 YSYEKL. A single record per CDR3 protein comes from TCRdb applying MiXCR to the 5' RACE reads. The sample lists roughly 450,000 distinct CDR3 sequences, around a sixth occurring once. Input material: PBMCs or a T cell subset sorted from them (not recorded which). The V gene is TRBV4-1, the J gene TRBJ1-1, with 7 bases fitting TRBD1. This sequence originates from an adult woman who had mild COVID-19 (a few samples of this study predate the infection). Cell type and time point are not known. The CDR3 nucleotides are TGCGCCAGCAGCCAAGTGTCCGACAGGGAATACACTGAAGCTTTCTTT. Translating gives CASSQVSDREYTEAFF.